This passage covers 29 T cell receptor beta chains from one sample sequenced in a study of blood T cells in healthy people across ages. Next came a second PCR, run for roughly 6 to 11 cycles, which used a sample-barcoded 5' primer along with a J-beta primer mix. TCRdb called the 5' RACE reads again in MiXCR, with one record for every CDR3 protein. Among roughly 800,000 distinct CDR3 sequences listed, 58% were seen once. What was sequenced was blood. The receptors shown here come from a man aged 30 to 45 in good health.

This chain uses TRBV6-2 or TRBV6-3 with TRBJ2-7, with 13 bases that match TRBD2. Germline V gene data show CDR1 as MNHEY and CDR2 as SVGEGT. J lost 5 bases, V lost 6 bases, and 13 bases had no gene match. The CDR3 sequence is 17 residues long. CDR3 in amino acids: CASSDPGLAGIWDEQYF. Here the CDR3 DNA reads TGTGCCAGCAGCGACCCGGGACTAGCGGGGATCTGGGACGAGCAGTACTTC.

The CDR3 loop reads CASSGLGYGHDAVNQPQHF. The CDR3 DNA follows: TGTGCCAGCAGTGGACTAGGCTACGGGCATGACGCCGTTAATCAGCCCCAGCATTTT. V and J are TRBV2 and TRBJ1-5; D gene uncertain. Trimming shortened V by 4 bases and J by 4 bases, and 26 bases separated the two germline ends. The CDR3 runs to 19 residues. Germline V gene data show CDR1 as SNHLY and CDR2 as FYNNEI.

This chain joins TRBV7-2 and TRBJ2-1; no clear D. The last part of the DNA fits TRBJ2-7 better; the J call may be wrong. Germline CDR1 is SGHTA and CDR2 is FQGNSA. This CDR3 comprises 17 residues. The CDR3 region has the DNA TGTGCCAGCAGCTTAAGGTCGGCCCTACTCTCCTACAATGAGCAGTACTTC. Its translation is CASSLRSALLSYNEQYF.

V usage is TRBV9 and J usage is TRBJ2-5, with 8 nucleotides matching TRBD2. This CDR3 spans 15 amino acids. Germline CDR1 and CDR2: SGDLS and YYNGEE. The J segment lost 1 base and the V segment lost 2 bases, leaving 4 bases of the junction unmatched. CDR3 nucleotide sequence: TGTGCCAGCAGCGTTAGCGGGACCCTCCAAGAGACCCAGTACTTC. Translating it yields CASSVSGTLQETQYF.

This chain uses TRBV29-1 with TRBJ2-2; D gene unclear. The germline V and J ends were trimmed by 3 bases and 4 bases, with 9 bases remaining between them. From germline, CDR1 is SQVTM and CDR2 ANQGSEA. The CDR3 spans 13 residues. The CDR3 spells CSVDLWGTGELFF. The CDR3 DNA follows: TGCAGCGTTGATTTATGGGGCACCGGGGAGCTGTTTTTT.

This sequence joins TRBV7-9 and TRBJ2-3; D unresolved. Germline CDR1 SEHNR, CDR2 FQNEAQ (reference sequence). This CDR3 contains 13 residues. V gave up 5 bases and J gave up 6 bases, with 12 bases separating them. This chain's CDR3 is CASSGTRIDTQYF. The CDR3, as DNA: TGTGCCAGCAGCGGAACCCGAATTGATACGCAGTATTTT.

The rearrangement uses TRBV28 and TRBJ2-4, with D perhaps matching TRBD2 (6 bases). From germline, CDR1 is MDHEN and CDR2 SYDVKM. The CDR3 has 14 residues. Trimming took 5 bases from V and 4 from J, leaving 12 bases between them. The CDR3 region is CASSRRTNKNIQYF. CDR3 nucleotides: TGTGCCAGCAGTCGCAGGACTAATAAAAACATTCAGTACTTC.

J is TRBJ2-3 and V is TRBV29-1, with no clear D. Germline assignment: CDR1 SQVTM and CDR2 ANQGSEA. CDR3 length equals 15 residues. The CDR3 loop reads CTPPYHRRGTDTQYF. CDR3 DNA sequence: TGCACCCCCCCCTATCATCGCCGAGGCACAGATACGCAGTATTTT.

The V and J genes are TRBV3-1 and TRBJ1-1; the D is unclear. V was shortened by 7 bases and J by 9 bases, with 18 bases between the two germline ends. Germline CDR1 LGHDT, CDR2 YNNKEL (reference sequence). This CDR3 is 13 amino acids long. The CDR3 DNA is TGTGCCAGCATCAGTGGGCCAGTTGGTAAAGCTTTCTTT. Translating it yields CASISGPVGKAFF.

The chain combines TRBV6-2 or TRBV6-3 with TRBJ2-5; weak D call: TRBD1 (5 bases). Trimming shortened V by 11 bases and J by 7 bases, and 20 bases separated the two germline ends. The CDR3 is 13 residues long. Germline CDR1 MNHEY, CDR2 SVGEGT. The DNA of the CDR3 is TGTGCCGTCGTCGTGGCGCAAAGGGGGACCCAGTACTTC. This codes for CAVVVAQRGTQYF.

This clonotype was detected a few times. V and J are TRBV7-9 and TRBJ2-7, with D perhaps matching TRBD1 (5 bases). The CDR3 has 12 amino acids. Trimming removed 11 bases at V and 3 bases at J, with 14 bases between. CDR1 and CDR2 (germline): SEHNR, FQNEAQ (reference sequence). CDR3 sequence (DNA): TGTGCCGGATCGACAGATCACTACGAGCAGTACTTC. It codes for CAGSTDHYEQYF.

The rearrangement links TRBV5-1 to TRBJ2-3; D is possibly TRBD2 (5 bases). The CDR3 has 14 residues. Germline V gene data show CDR1 as SGHRS and CDR2 as YFSETQ. Trimming pared 4 bases from V and 6 bases from J, leaving 15 bases between. The CDR3 nucleotides are TGCGCCAGCAGCCCGGCCCCCACGGGGGATACGCAGTATTTT. This translates into CASSPAPTGDTQYF.

The rearrangement links TRBV6-5 to TRBJ1-2; a weak D match, TRBD1 (6 bases). V lost 6 bases, J lost 5 bases, and 10 bases lay in between. The CDR3 has 12 residues. Germline-derived CDR1 and CDR2 are MNHEY and SVGAGI. Here the CDR3 reads CASRAGEYGYTF. CDR3 nucleotides: TGTGCCAGCAGGGCAGGGGAGTATGGCTACACCTTC.

V gene TRBV20-1 combines with J gene TRBJ2-5; 10 nucleotides line up with TRBD2. The germline gives CDR1 DFQATT, CDR2 SNEGSKA (reference sequence). The CDR3 is made up of 17 amino acids. Trimming cost V 0 bases and J 2 bases; bases outside gene matches: 9. The CDR3: CSARDPRRAGGQETQYF. The DNA for the CDR3 is TGCAGTGCTAGAGATCCGCGACGAGCGGGGGGGCAAGAGACCCAGTACTTC.

This clonotype was seen a few times. V and J are TRBV12-3 or TRBV12-4 and TRBJ1-1; no definite D call. Trimming stripped 1 base from V and 1 base from J, with 7 bases between. The CDR3 length is 14 residues. The CDR3 sequence: CASSLGRGNTEAFF. CDR3 sequence (DNA): TGTGCCAGCAGTTTAGGCCGAGGGAACACTGAAGCTTTCTTT.

This clonotype was counted a few times. The chain recombines TRBV6-4 with TRBJ2-3, with a tentative D call TRBD1 (5 bases). Germline V gene lookup returns CDR1 MRHNA and CDR2 SNTAGT. There are 14 residues in the CDR3. V dropped 4 bases and J dropped 1 base, with 9 bases sitting between them. This CDR3 reads CASSAEGGTDTQYF. For the CDR3, the DNA is TGTGCCAGCAGTGCGGAAGGGGGCACAGATACGCAGTATTTT.

V is TRBV4-3 and J is TRBJ1-1, with D maybe TRBD1 (6 bases). This CDR3 has 14 residues. In germline, CDR1 is LGHNA, CDR2 YSLEER. Trimming removed 1 base from V and 6 bases from J, with 12 bases in between. The CDR3 here is CASSQAARGSEAFF. For the CDR3, the DNA is TGCGCCAGCAGCCAAGCAGCCAGGGGTTCTGAAGCTTTCTTT.

This clonotype was seen a handful of times. This sequence joins TRBV20-1 and TRBJ2-1, with unresolved D. From germline, CDR1 is DFQATT and CDR2 SNEGSKA (reference sequence). Trimming stripped 3 bases from V and 5 bases from J, with 8 bases between. CDR3 length: 12 residues. The DNA of the CDR3 is TGCAGTGCTAGCCCCCGCGACAATGAGCAGTTCTTC. Its translation: CSASPRDNEQFF.

This clonotype was detected a few times. CDR3 coding DNA: TGCAGTGCTAGCCTTCCGGACGGGTACAATGAGCAGTTCTTC. It translates to CSASLPDGYNEQFF. The chain couples TRBV20-1 to TRBJ2-1; D is ambiguous. This CDR3 spans 14 amino acids. Trimming shortened V by 3 bases and J by 4 bases, and 13 bases separated the two germline ends. Per germline, CDR1 DFQATT and CDR2 SNEGSKA (reference sequence).

This chain uses TRBV12-1 with TRBJ2-7; the table names TRBD2, a call not compared with the DNA. TRBV12-1 is a documented pseudogene. This CDR3 region has 15 residues. CDR3 coding DNA: TGTGCCAGCAGCTTTGATCAAGCGGAATCTTTCGAGCAGTACTTC. It specifies CASSFDQAESFEQYF.

The chain links TRBV20-1 to TRBJ2-1; TRBD2 agrees at 8 bases. The CDR3 has 12 residues. Germline V gene lookup returns CDR1 DFQATT and CDR2 SNEGSKA (reference sequence). CDR3 sequence (DNA): TGCAGGGTTAAGCGGGGGACGAGTGAGCAGTTCTTC. Translated, it gives CRVKRGTSEQFF.

Of note for this clonotype: This sequence may be a read error, since a much larger clone differs from it by one base. The chain has TRBV20-1 and TRBJ2-5, with D uncertain. This CDR3 has 11 amino acids. Germline CDR1 and CDR2: DFQATT and SNEGSKA (reference sequence). The germline V and J ends were trimmed by 5 bases and 9 bases, with 13 bases remaining between them. The CDR3 loop is CSAGPGEAQYF. The CDR3 region has the DNA TGCAGTGCTGGCCCGGGTGAGGCCCAGTACTTC.

The chain's CDR3 is CASSLGRVHTDTQYF. The CDR3 nucleotides are TGTGCCAGCAGCTTAGGCCGTGTCCACACAGATACGCAGTATTTT. This chain links TRBV13 with TRBJ2-3; D not certain. The germline V gene has CDR1 PRHDT and CDR2 FYEKMQ (reference sequence). Trimming left V 0 bases short and J 2 bases short, with 9 bases between. The CDR3 consists of 15 residues.

The chain joins TRBV15 to TRBJ2-5, with D possibly being TRBD1 (5 bases). This CDR3 is built from 13 residues. CDR1 is LNHNV and CDR2 is YYDKDF in the germline V gene (reference sequence). V was clipped by 5 bases and J by 2 bases, with 9 bases between them. In DNA, the CDR3 is TGTGCCACCAGCCGACAGTTTCAAGAGACCCAGTACTTC. Protein sequence: CATSRQFQETQYF.

This clonotype was seen only a few times. Here the CDR3 DNA reads TGCAGTGCTAGAAGATACTACGAGCAGTACTTC. It yields the protein CSARRYYEQYF. J is TRBJ2-4 and V is TRBV20-1, with no clear D. The end of the DNA fits TRBJ2-7 better, so the J call may be wrong. Germline V gene data show CDR1 as DFQATT and CDR2 as SNEGSKA (reference sequence). The CDR3 runs 11 residues.

This clonotype was observed a few times. The chain combines TRBV14 with TRBJ2-7; D is possibly TRBD1 (5 bases). The CDR3 extends over 15 amino acids. V dropped 1 base and J dropped 6 bases, with 16 bases sitting between them. Germline assignment: CDR1 SGHDN and CDR2 FVKESK. The CDR3 here is CASSQARTWGAEQYF. CDR3 sequence (DNA): TGTGCCAGCAGCCAAGCCCGTACGTGGGGCGCCGAGCAGTACTTC.

The chain recombines TRBV4-3 with TRBJ2-1, with 9 bases fitting TRBD2. Looked up from germline, CDR1 is LGHNA and CDR2 is YSLEER. V was clipped by 4 bases and J by 12 bases; unmatched bases: 13. This CDR3 is 15 amino acids long. As DNA, the CDR3 is TGCGCCAGCAGCCCTATAGCGGGAGTCTCCGGTGGGCAGTTCTTC. The encoded protein is CASSPIAGVSGGQFF.

V and J are TRBV6-1 and TRBJ1-2; D may be TRBD1 (5 bases). Trimming took 4 bases from V and 4 from J, leaving 13 bases between them. Per germline, CDR1 MNHNS and CDR2 SASEGT. This CDR3 has 14 residues. The CDR3 DNA is TGTGCCAGCAGTGGCGGGGCTGACTCCTATGGCTACACCTTC. Translated: CASSGGADSYGYTF.

The count of this clonotype is one. Compared with germline, one end of the junction differs, possibly owing to a read error. V gene TRBV18 combines with J gene TRBJ2-6; a weak D match, TRBD1 (5 bases). Per germline, CDR1 KGHSH and CDR2 LQKENI. There are 14 residues in the CDR3. The CDR3 bases are TGTGCCAGCTCACCAATTGCTGGGGCCGACGTCCTGACTTTC. Its translation: CASSPIAGADVLTF.